This TCR beta chain was obtained from a study of blood T cells in healthy people across ages. Overall study findings and caveats: Roughly linear age-related decline in beta diversity appeared, significant by age around 36. Using unsorted PBMCs precluded a conclusive naive versus antigen-experienced comparison. In long-lived donors, naive CD4+ cell counts and diversity exceeded those of aged donors.

The table lists this clonotype with many counts. The target antigen is unknown. The use of a sample-barcoded 5' primer and a J-beta primer mix characterized a second PCR of roughly 7 to 11 cycles. MiXCR, run by TCRdb on the 5' RACE reads, gives a single entry per CDR3 protein. The sample shows 540,000 or so distinct CDR3 sequences, approximately 25% of them seen only once. Trimming removed 4 bases from V and 16 bases from J; junction bases left unmatched: 15. The length of the CDR3 is 14 residues. Germline CDR1 reads SGHAT; CDR2 reads FQDESV (reference sequence). Separately, the same data were catalogued under a study of T cells of mothers and their children. That source notes: Related pairs of mothers and children showed slightly higher, non-significant overlap versus unrelated pairs.

The chain joins TRBV11-1 to TRBJ2-1; 8 positions agree with TRBD2. The TCR originated in a boy under 18 in good health. Sequencing input: blood. This CDR3 reads CASSSYRSGGGPFF. The CDR3 DNA is TGTGCCAGCAGCTCGTACCGGAGCGGGGGAGGGCCCTTCTTC.